The clone carrying this TCR beta chain was observed a few times. Its target is unknown. CDR1 is LGHNA and CDR2 is YNFKEQ in the germline V gene. V was pared by 0 bases and J by 6 bases, with 12 bases between. CDR3 length: 15 amino acids. These data belong to a study of response to subunit inactivated influenza vaccine. TCRdb redid the calling of the RT-PCR reads with MiXCR, one entry per CDR3 protein. The sample carries a few hundred thousand distinct CDR3 sequences, 21% recorded once. Study findings and constraints: It was the authors' suggestion that each seasonal influenza vaccination recruits few new T cells.

This TCR came from a man aged 50-75 years who received an inactivated influenza vaccine. The chain joins TRBV4-2 to TRBJ1-5, with unresolved D. The source was PBMCs from blood, collected less than 22 months after vaccination. CDR3 in amino acids: CASSQDQVGGQPQHF. In DNA, the CDR3 is TGTGCCAGCAGCCAAGATCAGGTGGGCGGTCAGCCCCAGCATTTT.